This T cell receptor (beta chain) was retrieved from a study of CD8 T cells in Susac syndrome. Germline lookup yields CDR1 SGHRS and CDR2 YFSETQ. The ends were cut back, 1 base at V and 1 base at J, with 11 bases in the middle. The CDR3 has 16 amino acids. Random hexamers primed reverse transcription of about 0.5 to 1 ug RNA. TCRdb redid the calling of the immunoSEQ multiplex PCR reads with MiXCR, one entry per CDR3 protein. The repertoire holds more than 95,000 distinct CDR3 sequences, with about 95% as singletons. The chain carries TRBV5-1 and TRBJ2-2; weak D call: TRBD2 (5 bases). The TCR originated in a human donor in good health. Sequencing was carried out using CD4+ T cells from PBMCs. CDR3 sequence reads: CASSLRLAGNTGELFF. In nucleotides, the CDR3 is TGCGCCAGCAGCTTGAGGCTAGCTGGGAACACCGGGGAGCTGTTTTTT.